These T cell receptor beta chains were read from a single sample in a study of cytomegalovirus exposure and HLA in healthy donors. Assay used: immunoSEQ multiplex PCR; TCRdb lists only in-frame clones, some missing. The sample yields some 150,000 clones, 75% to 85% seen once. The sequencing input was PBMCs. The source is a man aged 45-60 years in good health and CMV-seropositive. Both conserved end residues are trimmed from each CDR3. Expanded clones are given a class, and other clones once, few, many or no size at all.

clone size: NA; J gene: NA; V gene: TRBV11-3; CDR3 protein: ASSPGGGRSYEQY
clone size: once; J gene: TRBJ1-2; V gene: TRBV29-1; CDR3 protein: SVGTGDGYGYT
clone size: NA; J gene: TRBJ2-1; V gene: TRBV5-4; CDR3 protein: ASSDSYNEQF
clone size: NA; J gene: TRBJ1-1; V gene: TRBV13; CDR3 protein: ASSLGREDTEAF
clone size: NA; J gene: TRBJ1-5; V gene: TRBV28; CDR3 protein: ASSRDRARDQPQH
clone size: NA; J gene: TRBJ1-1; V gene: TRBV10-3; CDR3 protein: AISAGWGRQTEAF
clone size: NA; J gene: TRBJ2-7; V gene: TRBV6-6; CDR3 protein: ASSFGTSGREQY
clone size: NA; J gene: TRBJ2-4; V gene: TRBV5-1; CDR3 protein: ASSKDRGKNIQY
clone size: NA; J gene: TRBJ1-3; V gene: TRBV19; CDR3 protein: ASSFRHSSKNTIY
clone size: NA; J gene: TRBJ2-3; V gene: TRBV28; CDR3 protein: ASSRDRGRVPDTQY